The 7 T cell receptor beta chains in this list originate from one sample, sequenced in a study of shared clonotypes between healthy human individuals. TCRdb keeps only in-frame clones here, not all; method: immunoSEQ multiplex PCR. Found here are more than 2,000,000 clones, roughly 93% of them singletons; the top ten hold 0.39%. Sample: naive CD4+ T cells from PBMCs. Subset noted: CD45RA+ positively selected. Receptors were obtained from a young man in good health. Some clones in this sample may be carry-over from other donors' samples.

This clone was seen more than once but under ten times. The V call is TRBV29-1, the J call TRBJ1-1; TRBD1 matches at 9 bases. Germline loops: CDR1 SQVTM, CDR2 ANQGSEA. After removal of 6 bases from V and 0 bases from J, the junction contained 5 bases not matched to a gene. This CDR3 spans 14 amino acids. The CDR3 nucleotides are TGCAGCGTCCGGGACAGGGTGATGAACACTGAAGCTTTCTTT. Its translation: CSVRDRVMNTEAFF.

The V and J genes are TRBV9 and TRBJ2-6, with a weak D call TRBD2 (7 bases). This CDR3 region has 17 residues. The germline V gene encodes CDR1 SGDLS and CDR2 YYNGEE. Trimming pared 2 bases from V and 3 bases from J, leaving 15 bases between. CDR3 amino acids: CASSVGGPSVGANVLTF. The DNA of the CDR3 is TGTGCCAGCAGCGTCGGGGGGCCCTCCGTTGGGGCCAACGTCCTGACTTTC.

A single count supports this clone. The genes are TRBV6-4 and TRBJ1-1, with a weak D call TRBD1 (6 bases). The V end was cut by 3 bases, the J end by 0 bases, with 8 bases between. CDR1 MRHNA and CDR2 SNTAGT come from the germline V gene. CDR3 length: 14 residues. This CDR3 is CASSEGHLNTEAFF. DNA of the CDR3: TGTGCCAGCAGTGAGGGACACCTGAACACTGAAGCTTTCTTT.

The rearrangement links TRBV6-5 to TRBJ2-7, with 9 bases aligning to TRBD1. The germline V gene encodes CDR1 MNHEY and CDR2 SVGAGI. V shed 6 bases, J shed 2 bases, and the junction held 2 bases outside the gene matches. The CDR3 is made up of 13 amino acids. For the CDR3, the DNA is TGTGCCAGCAGACGACAGGGGGCCTACGAGCAGTACTTC. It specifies CASRRQGAYEQYF.

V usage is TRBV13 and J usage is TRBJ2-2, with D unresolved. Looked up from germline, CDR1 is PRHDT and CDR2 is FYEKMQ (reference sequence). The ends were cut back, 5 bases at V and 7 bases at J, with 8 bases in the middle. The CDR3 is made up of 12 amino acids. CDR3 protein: CASSPVLGELFF. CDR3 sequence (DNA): TGTGCCAGCAGCCCCGTGCTCGGGGAGCTGTTTTTT.

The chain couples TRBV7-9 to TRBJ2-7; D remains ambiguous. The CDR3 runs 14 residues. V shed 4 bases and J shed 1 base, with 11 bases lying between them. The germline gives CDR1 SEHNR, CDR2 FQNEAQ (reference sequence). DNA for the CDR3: TGTGCCAGCAGCTCCAACATCTTTTCCTACGAGCAGTACTTC. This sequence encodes CASSSNIFSYEQYF. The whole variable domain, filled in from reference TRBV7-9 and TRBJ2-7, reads DTGVSQNPRHKITKRGQNVTFRCDPISEHNRLYWYRQTLGQGPEFLTYFQNEAQLEKSRLLSDRFSAERPKGSFSTLEIQRTEQGDSAMYLCASSSNIFSYEQYFGPGTRLTVT.

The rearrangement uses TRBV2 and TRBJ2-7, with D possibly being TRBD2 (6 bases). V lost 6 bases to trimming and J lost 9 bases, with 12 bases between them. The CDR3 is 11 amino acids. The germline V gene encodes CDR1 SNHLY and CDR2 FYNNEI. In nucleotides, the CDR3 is TGTGCCAGCAGGAGGGAGGCGTGGCAGTACTTC. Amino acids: CASRREAWQYF.